The sequence of this TCR beta chain was determined in a study of blood T cell repertoires in COVID-19 (dated by TCRdb to 2020 to 2022). About the full investigation: Collaborator samples came from the United States, Italy and Spain and covered acute and convalescent phases of COVID-19. The dataset comprised deeply sampled blood TCRbeta repertoires from subjects exposed to, actively infected with, or recovered from COVID-19. Where HLA class I and class II types were available, the types were taken from metadata supplied by the sample provider, not from assay-based typing. The repertoires were released in a freely available public database meant as a resource for research on the immune response to SARS-CoV-2. Samples came from the ongoing ImmuneRACE study (first 160 participants) plus 1,254 subjects from 6 global collaborators. The material from the prospective study consisted of cDNA or gDNA derived from T cells, B-cell-depleted T cells, or PBMCs. Sample metadata almost always included a de-identified subject ID, COVID-19 status, age in years and sex.

TCRbeta CDR3 regions were amplified from genomic DNA by means of the immunoSEQ Assay, a bias-controlled multiplex PCR. For the original study's pipeline: The number of nucleated cells in each sample was estimated by amplification of reference gene primers within the assay. To quantify the absolute abundance of each unique TCRbeta CDR3 rearrangement, sequence reads were collapsed and filtered. For each sample, productive Simpson clonality was calculated as the square root of Simpson's diversity index over productive rearrangements. As stored in TCRdb, this immuneACCESS dataset retains in-frame rearrangements with V and J assigned. A fraction of the clones does not appear; measured against another copy, unresolved V genes explain less than half of the discrepancy, and the remainder lacks a known reason. The D gene and trimming were derived from the DNA, and the V and J assignments and clone size from that table. Here the sample has tens of thousands of clones; 80% to 90% occur a single time. The ten largest make up 12% of the sample.

As for this clone: It lacks a known antigen. Base qualities are not provided; no much larger clone lies one nucleotide away.

Each collaborating institution followed its own protocols to collect whole blood in K2EDTA tubes. Collaborator samples were shipped for TCRbeta analysis as frozen whole blood, isolated PBMCs, or DNA extracted from either sample type. V is trimmed back by 0 bases and J by 2 bases, and the junction contains 5 bases that no gene match accounts for. In the germline V gene, CDR1 corresponds to SGHRS and CDR2 to YFSETQ. Counted from cysteine to phenylalanine, this CDR3 has 15 amino acids. The sequence is cut down to CDR3 DNA, 45 bases in frame from base 1. What the research found in general, with its limitations: The quantity of clinical and demographic metadata differed by source and by participant and was supplied without curation.

The receptor was derived from a human donor in a cohort sampled during active COVID-19. The sample was peripheral blood. Here the chain combines TRBV5-1 and TRBJ2-7; 7 nucleotides in the junction match TRBD2. CDR3 sequence: CASSLDASGAYEQYF. The nucleotide sequence is given as TGCGCCAGCAGCTTGGACGCTAGCGGAGCCTACGAGCAGTACTTC.